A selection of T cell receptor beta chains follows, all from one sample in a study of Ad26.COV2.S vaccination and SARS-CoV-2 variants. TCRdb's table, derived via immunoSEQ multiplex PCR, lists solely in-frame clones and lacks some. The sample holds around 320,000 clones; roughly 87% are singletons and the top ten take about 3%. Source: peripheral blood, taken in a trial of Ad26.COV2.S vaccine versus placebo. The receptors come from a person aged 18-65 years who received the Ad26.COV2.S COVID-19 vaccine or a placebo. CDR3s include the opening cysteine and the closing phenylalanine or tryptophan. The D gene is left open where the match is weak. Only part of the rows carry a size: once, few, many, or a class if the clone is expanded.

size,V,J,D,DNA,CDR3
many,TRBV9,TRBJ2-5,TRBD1,TGTGCCAGCAGCCGACGGACAGGGGAAGCAAGGCCTCAAGAGACCCAGTACTTC,CASSRRTGEARPQETQYF
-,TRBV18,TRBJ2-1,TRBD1,TGTGCCAGCTCCCCCAGACAGGGTGTGTACAATGAGCAGTTCTTC,CASSPRQGVYNEQFF
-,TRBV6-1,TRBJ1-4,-,TGTGCCAGCAGTGAATGGAAAGGCCAGACTAATGAAAAACTGTTTTTT,CASSEWKGQTNEKLFF
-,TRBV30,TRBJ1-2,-,TGTGCCTGGACCCAAGAATCTAGATATGGCTACACCTTC,CAWTQESRYGYTF
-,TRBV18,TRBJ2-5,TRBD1,TGTGCCAGCTCAGCTACAGGGGGCCCAGAGACCCAGTACTTC,CASSATGGPETQYF
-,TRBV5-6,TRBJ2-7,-,TGTGCCAGCAGCTTCGGACAGTCCTACGAGCAGTACTTC,CASSFGQSYEQYF
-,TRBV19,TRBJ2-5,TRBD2,TGTGCCACTACTATTAGCGGGGGGGCCCGTGAGACCCAGTACTTC,CATTISGGARETQYF
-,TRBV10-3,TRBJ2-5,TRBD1,TGTGCCATCAGCACAGGACAGGGCCAAGAGACCCAGTACTTC,CAISTGQGQETQYF
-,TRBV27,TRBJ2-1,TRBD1,TGTGCCAGCAGTTTATCAGGGGGCGAGCAGTTCTTC,CASSLSGGEQFF
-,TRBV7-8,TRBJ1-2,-,TGTGCCAGCAGCCTAAGTACTAACTATGGCTACACCTTC,CASSLSTNYGYTF
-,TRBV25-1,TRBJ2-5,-,TGTGCCAGCAGTGAACCGGACTTCCAAGAGACCCAGTACTTC,CASSEPDFQETQYF
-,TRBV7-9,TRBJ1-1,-,TGTGCCAGCAGCCAAAGTGGTTACACTGAAGCTTTCTTT,CASSQSGYTEAFF
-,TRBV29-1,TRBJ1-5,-,TGCAGCGTAGCACAGGGTCCAAATCAGCCCCAGCATTTT,CSVAQGPNQPQHF
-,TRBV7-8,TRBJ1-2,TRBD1,TGTGCCAGCAGCTGGGACAGGGCTACCTATGGCTACACCTTC,CASSWDRATYGYTF
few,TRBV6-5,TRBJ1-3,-,TGTGCCAGCAGTTACTCGATGTTGTACTCTGGAAACACCATATATTTT,CASSYSMLYSGNTIYF
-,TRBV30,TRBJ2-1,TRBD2,TGTGCCCGCGAAGCGGGGGGAACTTACAATGAGCAGTTCTTC,CAREAGGTYNEQFF
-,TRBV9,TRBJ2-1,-,TGTGCCAGCAGCGTAGGTCTTGAGCAGTTCTTC,CASSVGLEQFF
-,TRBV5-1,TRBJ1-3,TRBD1,TGCGCCAGCAGCCCCGGACAGGGGGGAAACACCATATATTTT,CASSPGQGGNTIYF
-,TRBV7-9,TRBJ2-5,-,TGTGCCAGCAGCTTACAGGGGTCTTTCGAGACCCAGTACTTC,CASSLQGSFETQYF
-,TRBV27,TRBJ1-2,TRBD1,TGTGCCAGCAGTATAGGGGGCTCTGGCTACACCTTC,CASSIGGSGYTF
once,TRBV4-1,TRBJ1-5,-,TGCGCCAGCAGCCAAGAGACAGGTCATTTTAGCAATCAGCCCCAGCATTTT,CASSQETGHFSNQPQHF
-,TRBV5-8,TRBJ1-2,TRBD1,TGTGCCAGCAGCTTATTGACAGGGAACTATGGCTACACCTTC,CASSLLTGNYGYTF
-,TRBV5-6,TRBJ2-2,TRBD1,TGTGCCAGCAGCTCAAGACAGGGGGCAGGGACCGGGGAGCTGTTTTTT,CASSSRQGAGTGELFF
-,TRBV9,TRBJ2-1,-,TGTGCCAGCAGCCCCTATGAGGGGGGCGTGGGAGAGCAGTTCTTC,CASSPYEGGVGEQFF
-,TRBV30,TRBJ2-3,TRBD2,TGTGCCTGGAGTCGTGGCCTAGCGGAAACAGATACGCAGTATTTT,CAWSRGLAETDTQYF
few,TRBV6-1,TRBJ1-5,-,TGTGCCAGCAGTGAAGCGTCGGGTACAAATCAGCCCCAGCATTTT,CASSEASGTNQPQHF
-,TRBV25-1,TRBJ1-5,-,TGTGCCAGCAGCCCTCTGGGGCCCAATCAGCCCCAGCATTTT,CASSPLGPNQPQHF
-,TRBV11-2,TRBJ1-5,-,TGTGCCAGCAGCTTAGATCCAGCCACCAATCAGCCCCAGCATTTT,CASSLDPATNQPQHF
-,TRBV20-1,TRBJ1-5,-,TGCAGTGCTAGTAGAGGGGATTTTTACCAGCCCCAGCATTTT,CSASRGDFYQPQHF
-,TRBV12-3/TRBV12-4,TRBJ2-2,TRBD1,TGTGCCTTAAGGGGGCTTAGCACCGGGGAGCTGTTTTTT,CALRGLSTGELFF
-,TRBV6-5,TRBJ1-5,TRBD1,TGTGCCAGTACAAAGGGGGCTGGACAGCCCCAGCATTTT,CASTKGAGQPQHF
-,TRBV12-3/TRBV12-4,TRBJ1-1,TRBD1,TGTGCCAGCAGCTTGACAGGGAGCACTGAAGCTTTCTTT,CASSLTGSTEAFF
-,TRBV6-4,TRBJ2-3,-,TGTGCCAGCAGGACCTACGGAACAGATACGCAGTATTTT,CASRTYGTDTQYF
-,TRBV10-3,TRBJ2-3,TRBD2,TGTGCCATCAGTGAGAGGCGGGGGGGTTTCACAGATACGCAGTATTTT,CAISERRGGFTDTQYF
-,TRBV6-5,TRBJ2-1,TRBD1,TGTGCCAGCAGCCCCGGGACAGGGTTCAATGAGCAGTTCTTC,CASSPGTGFNEQFF
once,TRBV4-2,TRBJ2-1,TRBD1,TGTGCCAGCAGCCAAGACCGACAGGGGTGGTACAATGAGCAGTTCTTC,CASSQDRQGWYNEQFF
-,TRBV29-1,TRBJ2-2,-,TGCAGCGCCACCGGGCCCATGGGCACCGGGGAGCTGTTTTTT,CSATGPMGTGELFF
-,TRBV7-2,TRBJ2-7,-,TGTGCCAGCAGCTTAGTTTTACTTTCACGGACTTCCTACGAGCAGTACTTC,CASSLVLLSRTSYEQYF
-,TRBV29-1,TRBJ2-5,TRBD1,TGCAGCGTTGTTAGGTTTGAGGACAGGGAAGGTACCCAGTACTTC,CSVVRFEDREGTQYF